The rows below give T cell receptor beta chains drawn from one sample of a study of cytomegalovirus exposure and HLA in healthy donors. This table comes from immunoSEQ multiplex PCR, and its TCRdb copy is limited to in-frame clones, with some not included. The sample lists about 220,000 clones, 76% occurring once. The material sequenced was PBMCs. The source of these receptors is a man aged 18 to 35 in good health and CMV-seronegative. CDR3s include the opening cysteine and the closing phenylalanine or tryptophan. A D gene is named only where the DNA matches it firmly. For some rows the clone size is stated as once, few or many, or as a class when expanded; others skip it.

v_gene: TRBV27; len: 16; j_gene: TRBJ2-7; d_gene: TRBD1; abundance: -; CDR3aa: CASSFLSGTGLHEQYF; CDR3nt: TGTGCCAGCAGTTTTCTGTCCGGGACAGGGCTCCACGAGCAGTACTTC
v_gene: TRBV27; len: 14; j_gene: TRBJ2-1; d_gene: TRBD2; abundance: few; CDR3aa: CASSPGGSYNEQFF; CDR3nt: TGTGCCAGCAGCCCGGGAGGCTCCTACAATGAGCAGTTCTTC
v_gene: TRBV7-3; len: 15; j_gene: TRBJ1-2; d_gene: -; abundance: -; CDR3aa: CASSLDGGDGYGYTF; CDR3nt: TGTGCCAGCAGCTTAGATGGAGGTGACGGCTATGGCTACACCTTC
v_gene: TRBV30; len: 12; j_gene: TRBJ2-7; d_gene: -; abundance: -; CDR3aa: CAWSANSYEQYF; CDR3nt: TGTGCCTGGAGTGCTAACTCCTACGAGCAGTACTTC
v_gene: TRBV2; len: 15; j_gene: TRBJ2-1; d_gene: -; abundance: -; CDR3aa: CASSLIRSSYNEQFF; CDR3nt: TGTGCCAGCAGTCTGATACGGAGCTCCTACAATGAGCAGTTCTTC
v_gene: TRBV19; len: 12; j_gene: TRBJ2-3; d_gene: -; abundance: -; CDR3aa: CASSTYANTQYF; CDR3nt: TGTGCCAGTAGTACCTACGCGAATACGCAGTATTTT
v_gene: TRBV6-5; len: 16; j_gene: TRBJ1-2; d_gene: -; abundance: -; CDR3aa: CASSYSDHRLSYGYTF; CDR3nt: TGTGCCAGCAGTTACTCCGACCATAGACTTAGCTATGGCTACACCTTC
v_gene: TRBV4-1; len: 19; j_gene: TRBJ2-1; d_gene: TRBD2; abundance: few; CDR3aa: CASSQGGIRTSGPRDEQFF; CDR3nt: TGCGCCAGCAGCCAAGGAGGTATTAGGACTAGCGGTCCTAGGGATGAGCAGTTCTTC
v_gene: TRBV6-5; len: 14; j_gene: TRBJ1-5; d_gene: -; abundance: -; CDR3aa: CASSVQGFVQPQHF; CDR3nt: TGTGCCAGCAGTGTACAGGGATTTGTTCAGCCCCAGCATTTT
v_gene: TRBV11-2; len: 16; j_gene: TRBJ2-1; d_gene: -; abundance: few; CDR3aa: CASSSVRSPGDNEQFF; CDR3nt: TGTGCCAGCAGCTCGGTCCGGTCCCCGGGGGACAATGAGCAGTTCTTC
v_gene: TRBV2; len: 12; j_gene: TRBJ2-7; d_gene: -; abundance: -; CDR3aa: CASRGREDEQYF; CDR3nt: TGTGCCAGCAGGGGCAGGGAAGACGAGCAGTACTTC
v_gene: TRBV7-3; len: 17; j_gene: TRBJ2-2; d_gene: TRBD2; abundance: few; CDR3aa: CASSQLAGRWNTGELFF; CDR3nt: TGTGCCAGCAGCCAACTAGCGGGGCGATGGAACACCGGGGAGCTGTTTTTT